These 5 T cell receptor beta chains came from one sample sequenced in a study of T cell responses to AZD1222 COVID-19 vaccine. The assay was immunoSEQ multiplex PCR, and TCRdb's table has in-frame clones only and misses some. The repertoire holds roughly 120,000 clones, 70% to 90% seen once, with 10% to 15% in the top ten. The sample was peripheral blood, taken on day 0 of AZD1222 vaccination. These receptor sequences come from an adult in good health.

V and J are TRBV6-6 and TRBJ1-5; D unclear. Germline V gene lookup returns CDR1 MNHNY and CDR2 SVGAGI (reference sequence). The CDR3 loop spans 13 amino acids. Trimming removed 8 bases at V and 2 bases at J, with 10 bases between. The CDR3 here is CASSLPGNQPQHF. The CDR3 DNA reads as TGTGCCAGCTCCCTTCCGGGCAATCAGCCCCAGCATTTT.

This clone was picked up one time. The chain has TRBV11-2 and TRBJ2-7, with TRBD2 identical over 9 bases. Germline V gives CDR1 SGHAT, CDR2 FQNNGV. Trimming took 1 base from V and 5 from J; bases not matched to a gene: 6. There are 15 residues in the CDR3. The CDR3 DNA sequence: TGTGCCAGCAGCTTAGTACGCCTAGCGGGGAACGAGCAGTACTTC. This codes for CASSLVRLAGNEQYF.

CDR3: CASSFNIQRAITEAFF. For the CDR3, the DNA is TGTGCCAGCAGCTTCAATATTCAGCGCGCGATCACTGAAGCTTTCTTT. The gene calls are TRBV5-6 and TRBJ1-1; D not resolved. Germline CDR1 SGHDT, CDR2 YYEEEE. V lost 2 bases and J 4 bases, leaving 18 bases between the germline ends. The CDR3 length is 16 residues.

The CDR3 nucleotides are TGTGCCAGTAGTGGCCGGGACAGGGGTATTACGCAGTATTTT. This sequence encodes CASSGRDRGITQYF. The chain employs TRBV19 and TRBJ2-3, with 10 bases that match TRBD1. V lost 5 bases, J lost 8 bases, and 7 bases stayed unmatched. Germline-derived CDR1 and CDR2 are LNHDA and SQIVND (reference sequence). This CDR3 has 14 residues.

The chain links TRBV19 to TRBJ2-5; 8 bases are shared with TRBD2. The CDR3 spans 14 residues. J was trimmed by 5 bases and V by 4 bases; bases with no gene match: 6. Germline V gives CDR1 LNHDA, CDR2 SQIVND (reference sequence). The chain's CDR3 is CASSKGLARETQYF. Written as DNA, the CDR3 is TGTGCCAGTAGTAAAGGACTAGCTCGGGAGACCCAGTACTTC. The full variable domain, rest sourced from reference TRBV19 and TRBJ2-5, is DGGITQSPKYLFRKEGQNVTLSCEQNLNHDAMYWYRQDPGQGLRLIYYSQIVNDFQKGDIAEGYSVSREKKESFPLTVTSAQKNPTAFYLCASSKGLARETQYFGPGTRLLVL.